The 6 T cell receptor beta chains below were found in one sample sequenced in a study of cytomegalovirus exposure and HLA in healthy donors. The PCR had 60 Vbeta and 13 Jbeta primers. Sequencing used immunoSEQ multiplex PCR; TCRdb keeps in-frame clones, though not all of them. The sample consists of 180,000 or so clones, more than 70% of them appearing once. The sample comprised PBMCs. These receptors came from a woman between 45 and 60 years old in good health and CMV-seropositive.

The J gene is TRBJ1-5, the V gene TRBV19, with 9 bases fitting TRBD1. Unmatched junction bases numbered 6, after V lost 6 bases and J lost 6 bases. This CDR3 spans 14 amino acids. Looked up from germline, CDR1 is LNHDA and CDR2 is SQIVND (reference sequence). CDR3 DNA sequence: TGTGCCAGTAGCCGCGGGACAGGGAGTCAGCCCCAGCATTTT. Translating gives CASSRGTGSQPQHF. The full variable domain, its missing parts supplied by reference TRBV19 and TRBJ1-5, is DGGITQSPKYLFRKEGQNVTLSCEQNLNHDAMYWYRQDPGQGLRLIYYSQIVNDFQKGDIAEGYSVSREKKESFPLTVTSAQKNPTAFYLCASSRGTGSQPQHFGDGTRLSIL.

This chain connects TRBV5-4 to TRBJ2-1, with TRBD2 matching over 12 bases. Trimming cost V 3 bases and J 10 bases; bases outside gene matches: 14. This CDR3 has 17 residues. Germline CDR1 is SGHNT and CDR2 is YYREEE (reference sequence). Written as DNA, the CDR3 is TGTGCCAGCAGCTCGGGGGCCCTAGCGGGAGGGGTCGGGGAGCAGTTCTTC. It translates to CASSSGALAGGVGEQFF. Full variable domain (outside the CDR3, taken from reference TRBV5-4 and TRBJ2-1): ETGVTQSPTHLIKTRGQQVTLRCSSQSGHNTVSWYQQALGQGPQFIFQYYREEENGRGNFPPRFSGLQFPNYSSELNVNALELDDSALYLCASSSGALAGGVGEQFFGPGTRLTVL.

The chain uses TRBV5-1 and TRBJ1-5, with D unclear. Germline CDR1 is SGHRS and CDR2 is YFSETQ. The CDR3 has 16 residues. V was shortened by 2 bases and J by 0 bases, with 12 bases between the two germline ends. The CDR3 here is CASSFGSGGSNQPQHF. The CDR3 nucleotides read TGCGCCAGCAGCTTCGGCAGCGGCGGTAGCAATCAGCCCCAGCATTTT.

In DNA form, the CDR3 reads TGTGCCACCAGCAGAGATAAGGGGACTGAAGCTTTCTTT. Translating it yields CATSRDKGTEAFF. This chain joins TRBV15 and TRBJ1-1; a weak D match, TRBD1 (5 bases). Germline V CDR1 and CDR2: LNHNV, YYDKDF (reference sequence). The germline V and J ends were trimmed by 0 bases and 5 bases, with 7 bases remaining between them. The CDR3 has 13 residues. The complete variable domain, with remaining parts taken from reference TRBV15 and TRBJ1-1, reads DAMVIQNPRYQVTQFGKPVTLSCSQTLNHNVMYWYQQKSSQAPKLLFHYYDKDFNNEADTPDNFQSRRPNTSFCFLDIRSPGLGDTAMYLCATSRDKGTEAFFGQGTRLTVV.

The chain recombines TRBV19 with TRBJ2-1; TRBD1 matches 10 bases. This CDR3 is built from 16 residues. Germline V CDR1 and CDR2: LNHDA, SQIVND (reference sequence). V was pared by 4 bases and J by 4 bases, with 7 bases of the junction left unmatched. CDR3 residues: CASSTPGTGAYNEQFF. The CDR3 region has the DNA TGTGCCAGTAGTACCCCCGGGACAGGGGCGTACAATGAGCAGTTCTTC.

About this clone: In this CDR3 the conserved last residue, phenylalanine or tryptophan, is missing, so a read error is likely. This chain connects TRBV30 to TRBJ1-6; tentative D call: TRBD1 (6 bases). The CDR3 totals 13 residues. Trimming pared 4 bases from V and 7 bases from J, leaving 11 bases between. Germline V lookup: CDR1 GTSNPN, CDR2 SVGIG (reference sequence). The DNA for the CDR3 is TGTGCCTGGAAGGGAGGGGGGAATTCACCCCTCCACCTT. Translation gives CAWKGGGNSPLHL.